This T cell receptor beta chain originates from a study of blood T cell repertoires in COVID-19. On the study more broadly: Collection of acute and convalescent COVID-19 samples took place in the United States, Italy and Spain. The cDNA or gDNA used as material had been derived from T cells, B-cell-depleted T cells, or PBMCs.

Authors' data handling: Amplified reference gene primers provided the basis for estimating nucleated cell counts. Some clones are missing from TCRdb's copy, which holds only in-frame ones; the method was immunoSEQ multiplex PCR. That table is the source of V, J and clone size, and D and trimming were worked out from the DNA. The data contain around 260,000 clones, about 89% of them singletons. The CDR3 runs 12 residues. V lost 0 bases and J lost 8, with 7 bases in between. Per the germline V gene, CDR1 is ENHRY and CDR2 is SYGVKD. This chain joins TRBV10-3 and TRBJ1-2; D is unresolved. What was sequenced was peripheral blood. This sequence originates from a man under 40 with acute or convalescent COVID-19. The CDR3 spells CAISESSYGYTF. The CDR3 region has the DNA TGTGCCATCAGTGAGTCGAGCTACGGCTACACCTTC.